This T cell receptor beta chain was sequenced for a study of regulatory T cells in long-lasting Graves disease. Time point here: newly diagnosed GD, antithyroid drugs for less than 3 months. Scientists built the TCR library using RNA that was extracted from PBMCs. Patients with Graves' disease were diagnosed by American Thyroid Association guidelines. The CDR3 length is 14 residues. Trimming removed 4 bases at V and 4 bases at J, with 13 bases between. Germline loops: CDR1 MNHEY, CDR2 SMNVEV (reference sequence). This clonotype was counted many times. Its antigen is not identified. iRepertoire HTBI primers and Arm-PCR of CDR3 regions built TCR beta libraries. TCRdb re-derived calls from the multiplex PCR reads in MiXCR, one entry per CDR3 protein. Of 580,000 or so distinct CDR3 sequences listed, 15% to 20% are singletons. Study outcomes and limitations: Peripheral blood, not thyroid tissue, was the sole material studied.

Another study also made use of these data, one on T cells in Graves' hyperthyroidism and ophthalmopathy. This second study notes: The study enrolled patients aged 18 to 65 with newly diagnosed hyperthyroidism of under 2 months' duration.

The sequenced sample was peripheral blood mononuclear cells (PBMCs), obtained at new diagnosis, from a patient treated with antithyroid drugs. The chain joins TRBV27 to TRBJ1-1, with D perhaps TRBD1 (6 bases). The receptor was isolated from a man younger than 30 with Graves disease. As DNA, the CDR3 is TGTGCCAGCAGTTGGGGGATGGACAGCACTGAAGCTTTCTTT. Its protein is CASSWGMDSTEAFF.